The clone carrying this TCR beta chain was found a few times. What it binds is unknown. This sample stems from a study of CD8 T cells in ankylosing spondylitis. General observations from the study: Some of these motif variants have turned up before, in reports on reactive arthritis synovial fluid and blood. Blood from ankylosing spondylitis patients appeared to carry a characteristic roughly eight-variant TCR beta motif. Matched ankylosing spondylitis synovial fluid reportedly showed significant enrichment of disease-linked clones.

Quantitative 5'-RACE was performed with molecular barcodes, and it yielded the TCR beta libraries. TCRdb reanalysed the 5' RACE reads using MiXCR and keeps one entry per CDR3 protein. The table shows fewer than 500,000 distinct CDR3 sequences, with about 25% occurring only once. The source of this sequence is a male donor with ankylosing spondylitis. Material for sequencing was blood, either unsorted or a sorted T cell fraction (not recorded which).

The CDR3 region is CASSLSGGDEQFF. The DNA for the CDR3 is TGTGCCAGCAGCTTAAGTGGGGGAGACGAGCAGTTCTTC. The chain recombines TRBV7-9 with TRBJ2-1; either TRBD1 or TRBD2 may supply D (5 bases each). The V and J ends lost 2 bases and 10 bases respectively, with 12 bases between them. The V gene's germline CDR1 is SEHNR and CDR2 FQNEAQ (reference sequence). CDR3 length: 13 amino acids.